This is a list of T cell receptor beta chains from one sample in a study of T cell responses to AZD1222 COVID-19 vaccine. The data were produced by immunoSEQ multiplex PCR, yet TCRdb's version contains in-frame clones alone and is incomplete. The sample includes some 180,000 clones, 80% to 95% seen only once; the top ten take around 1.7%. The sequenced sample was peripheral blood, obtained on day 0 of AZD1222 vaccination. The receptors come from an adult in good health. CDR3s leave out the opening cysteine and the closing phenylalanine or tryptophan.

cdr3_aa,v_call,j_call
ASKGASGNTIY,TRBV6-6,TRBJ1-3
ASSESGTANGSPLH,TRBV10-1,TRBJ1-6
ASRAYYGYT,TRBV6-5,TRBJ1-2
ASSWGTSGRPEQY,TRBV7-2,TRBJ2-7
ASSYSSLNTEAF,TRBV6-5,TRBJ1-1
ASSDPRGGPDNSPLH,TRBV2,TRBJ1-6
ASSLSQGNTEAF,TRBV7-3,TRBJ1-1
ASSQGGPSGRHNEQF,TRBV4-1,TRBJ2-1
AVLNRVDTEAF,TRBV6-5,TRBJ1-1
ASSFGGSAYNEQF,TRBV5-1,TRBJ2-1
ASSLPSVHLTVEAF,TRBV7-9,TRBJ1-1
ASSPRQGNTEAF,TRBV7-2,TRBJ1-1
ASSAHRGGETQY,TRBV25-1,TRBJ2-5
ASSGTGAGEGYNEQF,TRBV5-8,TRBJ2-1
ASSLSGGADTQY,TRBV10-2,TRBJ2-3
ASSSTDSNQPQH,TRBV2,TRBJ1-5
ASSNHPAHQPQH,TRBV21-1,TRBJ1-5
ASSQISGTGNTEAF,TRBV3-1/TRBV3-2,TRBJ1-1
ASTRGPHQETQY,TRBV5-1,TRBJ2-5
ASRSLQGLTYEQY,TRBV10-2,TRBJ2-7
ATLRSTGELF,TRBV28,TRBJ2-2
ASSPGTGTNQPQH,TRBV18,TRBJ1-5
ASSQDGINQPQH,TRBV4-1,TRBJ1-5
ASSLGPSYNEQF,TRBV7-3,TRBJ2-1
ASRSVLNTEAF,TRBV6-5,TRBJ1-1
ASSVHEGTEAF,TRBV9,TRBJ1-1
ASSYSSMYSRANTGELF,TRBV6-2/TRBV6-3,TRBJ2-2